The rows below give T cell receptor beta chains drawn from one sample of a study of vaccination and CD4 T cells after COVID-19. TCRdb re-derived calls from the PCR reads in MiXCR, one entry per CDR3 protein. This sample has over 13,000 distinct CDR3 sequences; roughly half occur once, and the top ten carry over 10%. No cognate antigen is known for these TCRs. Input material: CD4+ T cells from blood, cultured in vitro. The receptors originated from a human donor who had recovered from COVID-19. Both conserved end residues are part of each CDR3. Each record gives: clone size, V gene, D gene, J gene, CDR3 protein, CDR3 DNA. A D gene is named only where the DNA matches it firmly. The size field is filled for only some rows; it gives once, few, many or a size class.

clone_size: few
v_call: TRBV4-3
d_call: TRBD2
j_call: TRBJ2-7
cdr3_aa: CASSRVAGGSYEQYF
cdr3_nt: TGCGCCAGCAGCCGAGTAGCGGGAGGCTCCTACGAGCAGTACTTC

clone_size: few
v_call: TRBV7-3
d_call: TRBD1
j_call: TRBJ2-1
cdr3_aa: CASSLSGGNEQFF
cdr3_nt: TGTGCCAGCAGCTTATCAGGGGGCAATGAGCAGTTCTTC

clone_size: .
v_call: TRBV20-1
d_call: .
j_call: TRBJ2-7
cdr3_aa: CSAEGPRYEQYF
cdr3_nt: TGCAGTGCCGAAGGACCCCGCTACGAGCAGTACTTC

clone_size: few
v_call: TRBV30
d_call: .
j_call: TRBJ1-2
cdr3_aa: CAWIGANYGYTF
cdr3_nt: TGTGCCTGGATAGGTGCTAACTATGGCTACACCTTC

clone_size: .
v_call: TRBV6-5
d_call: .
j_call: TRBJ2-4
cdr3_aa: CASSYSGPGLNIQYF
cdr3_nt: TGTGCCAGCAGTTACTCAGGGCCCGGGTTAAACATTCAGTACTTC

clone_size: .
v_call: TRBV2
d_call: TRBD2
j_call: TRBJ2-5
cdr3_aa: CASRKRTGGPGETQYF
cdr3_nt: TGTGCCAGCAGGAAGAGGACGGGGGGGCCGGGAGAGACCCAGTACTTC

clone_size: .
v_call: TRBV27
d_call: .
j_call: TRBJ1-1
cdr3_aa: CASSYLGTTNTEAFF
cdr3_nt: TGTGCCAGCAGTTATTTGGGAACGACGAACACTGAAGCTTTCTTT

clone_size: few
v_call: TRBV6-1
d_call: .
j_call: TRBJ1-2
cdr3_aa: CASSTDTNYGYTF
cdr3_nt: TGTGCCAGCAGTACAGACACTAACTATGGCTACACCTTC

clone_size: .
v_call: TRBV7-6
d_call: .
j_call: TRBJ1-5
cdr3_aa: CASSPGGGQPQHF
cdr3_nt: TGTGCCAGCAGCCCCGGTGGAGGTCAGCCCCAGCATTTT

clone_size: .
v_call: TRBV5-6
d_call: .
j_call: TRBJ1-2
cdr3_aa: CASSFGRRGGYTF
cdr3_nt: TGTGCCAGCAGCTTCGGACGGCGCGGGGGCTACACCTTC

clone_size: once
v_call: TRBV12-5
d_call: .
j_call: TRBJ2-7
cdr3_aa: CASGPPEGPRDEQYF
cdr3_nt: TGTGCTAGTGGTCCGCCGGAGGGCCCGCGGGACGAGCAGTACTTC

clone_size: .
v_call: TRBV24-1
d_call: .
j_call: TRBJ1-5
cdr3_aa: CATSGVVNSNQPQHF
cdr3_nt: TGTGCCACCAGTGGGGTCGTTAATAGCAATCAGCCCCAGCATTTT

clone_size: .
v_call: TRBV24-1
d_call: TRBD2
j_call: TRBJ2-7
cdr3_aa: CATSDGGSYEQYF
cdr3_nt: TGTGCCACCAGTGACGGCGGGAGCTACGAGCAGTACTTC

clone_size: .
v_call: TRBV12-3/TRBV12-4
d_call: TRBD1
j_call: TRBJ1-1
cdr3_aa: CASSLGQLNTEAFF
cdr3_nt: TGTGCCAGCAGTTTGGGACAGCTGAACACTGAAGCTTTCTTT

clone_size: .
v_call: TRBV3-1
d_call: TRBD1
j_call: TRBJ2-7
cdr3_aa: CASSQAASGGSYEQYF
cdr3_nt: TGTGCCAGCAGCCAAGCCGCGTCAGGGGGTTCCTACGAGCAGTACTTC

clone_size: .
v_call: TRBV7-9
d_call: TRBD1
j_call: TRBJ1-4
cdr3_aa: CASSSGDRVGGGEKLFF
cdr3_nt: TGTGCCAGCAGCTCCGGGGACAGGGTTGGAGGGGGTGAAAAACTGTTTTTT

clone_size: .
v_call: TRBV5-5
d_call: .
j_call: TRBJ1-1
cdr3_aa: CASSLYASMNTEAFF
cdr3_nt: TGTGCCAGCAGCTTGTATGCCAGCATGAACACTGAAGCTTTCTTT

clone_size: .
v_call: TRBV10-1
d_call: .
j_call: TRBJ1-1
cdr3_aa: CAPLLVSRDPNTEAFF
cdr3_nt: TGCGCGCCCTTACTGGTTTCGAGGGATCCGAACACTGAAGCTTTCTTT

clone_size: .
v_call: TRBV12-3/TRBV12-4
d_call: .
j_call: TRBJ1-2
cdr3_aa: CASSTAGTYLYGYTF
cdr3_nt: TGTGCCAGCAGTACAGCCGGGACATACCTCTATGGCTACACCTTC

clone_size: few
v_call: TRBV15
d_call: .
j_call: TRBJ2-5
cdr3_aa: CATSSVLGETQYF
cdr3_nt: TGTGCCACCAGCAGCGTTCTCGGGGAGACCCAGTACTTC

clone_size: .
v_call: TRBV11-3
d_call: .
j_call: TRBJ2-1
cdr3_aa: CASSFGQYEQFF
cdr3_nt: TGTGCCAGCAGCTTCGGCCAGTATGAGCAGTTCTTC

clone_size: few
v_call: TRBV12-3/TRBV12-4
d_call: .
j_call: TRBJ1-5
cdr3_aa: CASSFSNQPQHF
cdr3_nt: TGTGCCAGCAGTTTTAGCAATCAGCCCCAGCATTTT

clone_size: .
v_call: TRBV6-5
d_call: .
j_call: TRBJ2-3
cdr3_aa: CASSYGGFTDTQYF
cdr3_nt: TGTGCCAGCAGTTACGGGGGTTTCACAGATACGCAGTATTTT

clone_size: .
v_call: TRBV4-1
d_call: .
j_call: TRBJ1-2
cdr3_aa: CASSRYVGYGYTF
cdr3_nt: TGCGCCAGCAGCCGTTACGTGGGTTATGGCTACACCTTC

clone_size: .
v_call: TRBV19
d_call: .
j_call: TRBJ2-2
cdr3_aa: CASSPGVGIGELFF
cdr3_nt: TGTGCCAGTAGTCCCGGGGTAGGGATAGGGGAGCTGTTTTTT

clone_size: few
v_call: TRBV7-2
d_call: .
j_call: TRBJ2-2
cdr3_aa: CASSTRVRSGELFF
cdr3_nt: TGTGCCAGCAGTACGAGGGTCAGGTCCGGGGAGCTGTTTTTT

clone_size: .
v_call: TRBV27
d_call: TRBD1
j_call: TRBJ2-5
cdr3_aa: CASRRTGSQETQYF
cdr3_nt: TGTGCCAGCAGAAGGACAGGGTCCCAAGAGACCCAGTACTTC

clone_size: few
v_call: TRBV9
d_call: TRBD1
j_call: TRBJ2-7
cdr3_aa: CASSVAPGQGRDEQYF
cdr3_nt: TGTGCCAGCAGCGTAGCTCCCGGACAGGGGAGGGACGAGCAGTACTTC

clone_size: .
v_call: TRBV28
d_call: .
j_call: TRBJ2-2
cdr3_aa: CASRGRGADGELFF
cdr3_nt: TGTGCCAGCAGGGGTCGGGGGGCTGACGGGGAGCTGTTTTTT

clone_size: .
v_call: TRBV4-3
d_call: .
j_call: TRBJ1-2
cdr3_aa: CASSQARGAYGYTF
cdr3_nt: TGCGCCAGCAGCCAAGCTAGAGGCGCCTATGGCTACACCTTC

clone_size: few
v_call: TRBV20-1
d_call: .
j_call: TRBJ1-6
cdr3_aa: CSAPGGSSYNSPLHF
cdr3_nt: TGCAGTGCCCCCGGGGGGAGCTCCTATAATTCACCCCTCCACTTT

clone_size: few
v_call: TRBV7-8
d_call: .
j_call: TRBJ1-6
cdr3_aa: CASGKDSYNSPLHF
cdr3_nt: TGTGCCAGCGGCAAGGACAGCTATAATTCACCCCTCCACTTT